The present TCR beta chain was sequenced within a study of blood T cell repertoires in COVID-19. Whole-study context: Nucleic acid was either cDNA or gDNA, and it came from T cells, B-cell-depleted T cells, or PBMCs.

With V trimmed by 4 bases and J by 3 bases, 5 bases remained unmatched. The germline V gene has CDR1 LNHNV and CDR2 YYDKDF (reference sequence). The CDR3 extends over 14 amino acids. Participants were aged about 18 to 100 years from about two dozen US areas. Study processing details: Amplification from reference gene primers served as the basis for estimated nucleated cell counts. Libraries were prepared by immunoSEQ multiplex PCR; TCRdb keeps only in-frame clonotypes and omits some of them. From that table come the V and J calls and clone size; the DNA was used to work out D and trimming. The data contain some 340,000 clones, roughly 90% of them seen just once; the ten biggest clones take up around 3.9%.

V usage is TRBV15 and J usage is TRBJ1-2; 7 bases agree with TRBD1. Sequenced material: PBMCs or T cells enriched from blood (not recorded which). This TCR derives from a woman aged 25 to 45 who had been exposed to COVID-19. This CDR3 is CATSKDRVDYGYTF. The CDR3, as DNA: TGTGCCACCAGCAAAGACAGGGTTGACTATGGCTACACCTTC.